The 10 T cell receptor beta chains in this list originate from one sample, sequenced in a study of cytomegalovirus exposure and HLA in healthy donors. Researchers ran the PCR with 60 Vbeta and 13 Jbeta primers. Generated by immunoSEQ multiplex PCR, the TCRdb table keeps only in-frame clones and is missing some. The sample has more than 150,000 clones, over 75% seen once. The sequencing sample was made of PBMCs. All receptors derive from a man over 45 in good health and CMV-seropositive.

The chain carries TRBV6-4 and TRBJ1-1; 7 bases map to TRBD1. The CDR3 spans 14 residues. Germline CDR1 is MRHNA and CDR2 is SNTAGT. The V gene end was trimmed by 5 bases and the J gene end by 1 base; junction bases not matched to a gene: 4. The DNA of the CDR3 is TGTGCCAGCAGTAGGGACAGTGGGAACACTGAAGCTTTCTTT. It is translated as CASSRDSGNTEAFF.

The chain combines TRBV9 with TRBJ2-1; D is unclear. Trimming took 0 bases from V and 2 from J, leaving 15 bases between them. CDR1 SGDLS and CDR2 YYNGEE come from the germline V gene. This CDR3 spans 17 amino acids. The CDR3 DNA follows: TGTGCCAGCAGCGTAGCTATTAGTTCTCTTACCTACAATGAGCAGTTCTTC. Encoded protein: CASSVAISSLTYNEQFF.

The chain combines TRBV18 with TRBJ2-7; TRBD1 matches 7 bases. With 4 bases clipped from V and 0 bases from J, the junction kept 3 bases outside the gene matches. The CDR3 consists of 14 residues. CDR1 is KGHSH and CDR2 is LQKENI in the germline V gene. CDR3 DNA sequence: TGTGCCAGCTCACGGGGACAGAGCTCCTACGAGCAGTACTTC. It is translated as CASSRGQSSYEQYF.

CDR3 residues: CSVGTGYNQPQHF. In nucleotides, the CDR3 is TGCAGCGTGGGGACAGGATACAATCAGCCCCAGCATTTT. This chain joins TRBV29-1 and TRBJ1-5; 8 bases are a match to TRBD1. Germline values: CDR1 SQVTM, CDR2 ANQGSEA. CDR3 length equals 13 residues. The V segment lost 6 bases and the J segment 3 bases; nucleotides outside the gene matches: 4. Based on the CDR3 plus reference TRBV29-1 and TRBJ1-5, the full variable domain is SAVISQKPSRDICQRGTSLTIQCQVDSQVTMMFWYRQQPGQSLTLIATANQGSEATYESGFVIDKFPISRPNLTFSTLTVSNMSPEDSSIYLCSVGTGYNQPQHFGDGTRLSIL.

CDR3: CASSELGTYNQPQHF. For the CDR3, the DNA is TGTGCCAGCAGTGAATTAGGGACATACAATCAGCCCCAGCATTTT. The rearrangement links TRBV2 to TRBJ1-5; D is perhaps TRBD1 (6 bases). CDR3 length: 15 residues. Germline V gene sequence: CDR1 SNHLY, CDR2 FYNNEI. Trimming took 2 bases from V and 3 from J, leaving 11 bases between them.

The chain combines TRBV25-1 with TRBJ1-4; D uncertain. The CDR3 has 17 residues. CDR1 is MGHDK, CDR2 SYGVNS, per germline. Between the trimmed V and J ends, which lost 2 bases and 5 bases, there was a span of 18 bases. CDR3 amino acids: CASSEGRSRGLNEKLFF. For the CDR3, the DNA is TGTGCCAGCAGTGAAGGGAGGTCGAGAGGACTGAATGAAAAACTGTTTTTT. The full variable domain, completed using reference TRBV25-1 and TRBJ1-4, is EADIYQTPRYLVIGTGKKITLECSQTMGHDKMYWYQQDPGMELHLIHYSYGVNSTEKGDLSSESTVSRIRTEHFPLTLESARPSHTSQYLCASSEGRSRGLNEKLFFGSGTQLSVL.

This sequence joins TRBV7-8 and TRBJ1-1; 9 bases fit TRBD1. This CDR3 is built from 17 residues. V gave up 1 base and J gave up 0 bases; unmatched junction bases: 6. CDR1 SGHVS and CDR2 FQNEAQ come from the germline V gene. The CDR3 region has the DNA TGTGCCAGCAGCTTAGTACAGGGGGCGGGGATGAACACTGAAGCTTTCTTT. The encoded protein is CASSLVQGAGMNTEAFF.

In the case of this clone: One end of the junction varies from germline; a read error may be responsible. The gene calls are TRBV25-1 and TRBJ2-2, with TRBD1 identical over 8 bases. Germline V gene data show CDR1 as MGHDK and CDR2 as SYGVNS. The CDR3 is made up of 15 amino acids. Written as DNA, the CDR3 is TGTGCCAGCCGTGACAGGGGAGTTTCCACCGGGGAGCTGTTTTTT. It yields the protein CASRDRGVSTGELFF.

The CDR3 DNA follows: TGCGCCAGCAGTGAGTTTACAGGGAAGAACACCGGGGAGCTGTTTTTT. Translation: CASSEFTGKNTGELFF. V is TRBV10-1 and J is TRBJ2-2; tentatively, D is TRBD1 (6 bases). Germline V gene data show CDR1 as WNHNN and CDR2 as SYGVQD (reference sequence). There are 16 residues in the CDR3. V lost 1 base and J 1 base, leaving 10 bases between the germline ends.

The chain joins TRBV4-1 to TRBJ2-2, with D perhaps TRBD2 (6 bases). The CDR3 covers 15 residues. The V end lost 6 bases, the J end lost 3 bases, and 14 bases lay between the germline ends. Germline V CDR1 and CDR2: MGHRA, YSYEKL. CDR3 DNA: TGCGCCAGCAGTAGGCCCGGGGAGGACACCGGGGAGCTGTTTTTT. Amino acids: CASSRPGEDTGELFF.